This is a list of T cell receptor beta chains from one sample in a study of follicular helper T cells after annual influenza vaccination. Some clones are missing from TCRdb's copy, which holds only in-frame ones; the method was immunoSEQ multiplex PCR. The sample contains about 6,800 clones, 70% to 90% of which appear only once. Source: CXCR5+ CD38- circulating T follicular helper cells from blood, taken 7 days after influenza vaccination. These receptors were collected from an adult who received the influenza vaccine. The CDR3 runs from the conserved cysteine through the conserved F or W. Fields, in order: CDR3 protein, J gene, V gene, clone size. Where a row states a size, it is once, few, many or the class of an expanded clone; other rows omit it.

cdr3_aa: CASRAGLPVHTQYF
j_call: TRBJ2-3
v_call: TRBV2
clone_size: -

cdr3_aa: CASRRGSGNEQFF
j_call: TRBJ2-1
v_call: TRBV11-3
clone_size: -

cdr3_aa: CASSFRRDSPYEQYF
j_call: TRBJ2-7
v_call: TRBV27
clone_size: -

cdr3_aa: CASTHPTGFEFYEQYF
j_call: TRBJ2-7
v_call: TRBV6-4
clone_size: -

cdr3_aa: CASRSSSGSTHEQYF
j_call: TRBJ2-7
v_call: TRBV19
clone_size: -

cdr3_aa: CAISGNRRNEQFF
j_call: TRBJ2-1
v_call: TRBV10-3
clone_size: -

cdr3_aa: CASSPADLYNEQFF
j_call: TRBJ2-1
v_call: TRBV14
clone_size: -

cdr3_aa: CASRSQGVSTDTQYF
j_call: TRBJ2-3
v_call: TRBV6-6
clone_size: -

cdr3_aa: CASSGRPVDTIYF
j_call: TRBJ1-3
v_call: TRBV28
clone_size: once

cdr3_aa: CASSLPPLAGEVTDTQYF
j_call: TRBJ2-3
v_call: TRBV10-2
clone_size: -

cdr3_aa: CASSFRGGYTF
j_call: TRBJ1-2
v_call: TRBV11-2
clone_size: -

cdr3_aa: CASSPRGGGRSYEQYF
j_call: TRBJ2-7
v_call: TRBV7-8
clone_size: -

cdr3_aa: CASSSGEGDVQPQHF
j_call: TRBJ1-5
v_call: TRBV19
clone_size: -

cdr3_aa: CASGGSGYEQYF
j_call: TRBJ2-7
v_call: TRBV7-9
clone_size: -

cdr3_aa: CASSFADTQYF
j_call: TRBJ2-3
v_call: TRBV13
clone_size: -

cdr3_aa: CAITGAVGAEAFF
j_call: TRBJ1-1
v_call: TRBV10-3
clone_size: -

cdr3_aa: CASRPTGYEQYF
j_call: TRBJ2-7
v_call: TRBV5-8
clone_size: -

cdr3_aa: CASTVNSGNTIYF
j_call: TRBJ1-3
v_call: TRBV6-1
clone_size: -

cdr3_aa: CASRSGTGSYEQYF
j_call: TRBJ2-7
v_call: TRBV28
clone_size: -

cdr3_aa: CSAGAGETQYF
j_call: TRBJ2-5
v_call: TRBV20-1
clone_size: -

cdr3_aa: CASSPGLDYGYTF
j_call: TRBJ1-2
v_call: TRBV7-8
clone_size: -

cdr3_aa: CAHGTPSGANVLTF
j_call: TRBJ2-6
v_call: TRBV6-1
clone_size: few

cdr3_aa: CASSSRDFKNNEQFF
j_call: TRBJ2-1
v_call: TRBV27
clone_size: once